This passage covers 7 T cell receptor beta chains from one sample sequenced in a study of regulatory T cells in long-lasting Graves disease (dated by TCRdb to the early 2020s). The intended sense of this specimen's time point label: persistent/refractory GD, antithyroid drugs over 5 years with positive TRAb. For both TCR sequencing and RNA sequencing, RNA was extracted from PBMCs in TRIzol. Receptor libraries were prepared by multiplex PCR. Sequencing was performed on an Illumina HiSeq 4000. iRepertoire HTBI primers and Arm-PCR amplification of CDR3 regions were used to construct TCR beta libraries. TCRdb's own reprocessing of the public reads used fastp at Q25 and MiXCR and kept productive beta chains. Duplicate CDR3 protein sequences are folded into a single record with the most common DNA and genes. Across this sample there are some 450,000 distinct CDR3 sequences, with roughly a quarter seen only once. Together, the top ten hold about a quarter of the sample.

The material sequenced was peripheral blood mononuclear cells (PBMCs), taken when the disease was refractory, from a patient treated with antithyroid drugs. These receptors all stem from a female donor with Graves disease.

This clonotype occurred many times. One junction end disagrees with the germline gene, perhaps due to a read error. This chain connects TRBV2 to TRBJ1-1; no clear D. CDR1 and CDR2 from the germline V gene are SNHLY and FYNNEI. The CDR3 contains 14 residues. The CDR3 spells CASSFSSPNAEAFF. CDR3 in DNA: TGTGCCAGCAGTTTTTCGTCCCCGAACGCTGAAGCTTTCTTT.

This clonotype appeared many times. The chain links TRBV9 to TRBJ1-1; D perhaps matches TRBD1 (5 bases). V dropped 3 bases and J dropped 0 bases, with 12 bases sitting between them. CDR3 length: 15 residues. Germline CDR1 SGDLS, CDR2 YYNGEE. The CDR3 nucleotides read TGTGCCAGCAGCGCATCGGGACGACTGAACACTGAAGCTTTCTTT. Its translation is CASSASGRLNTEAFF.

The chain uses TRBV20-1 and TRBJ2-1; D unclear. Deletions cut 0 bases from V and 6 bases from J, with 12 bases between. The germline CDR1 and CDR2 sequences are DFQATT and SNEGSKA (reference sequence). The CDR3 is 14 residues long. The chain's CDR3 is CSARDRSNPNEQFF. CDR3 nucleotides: TGCAGTGCTAGAGATAGGTCGAACCCCAATGAGCAGTTCTTC.

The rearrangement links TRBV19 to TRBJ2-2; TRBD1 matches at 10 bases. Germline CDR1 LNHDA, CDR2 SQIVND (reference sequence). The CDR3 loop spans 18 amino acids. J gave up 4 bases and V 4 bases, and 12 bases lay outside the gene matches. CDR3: CASSNPLGTGAVTGELFF. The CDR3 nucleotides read TGTGCCAGTAGTAATCCTCTCGGGACAGGGGCCGTCACCGGGGAGCTGTTTTTT.

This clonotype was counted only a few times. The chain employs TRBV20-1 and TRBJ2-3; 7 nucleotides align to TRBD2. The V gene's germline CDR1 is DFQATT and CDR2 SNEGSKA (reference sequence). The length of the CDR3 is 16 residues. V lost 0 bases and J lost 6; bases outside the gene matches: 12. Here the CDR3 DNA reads TGCAGTGCTAGAGATGGGATGGGCGGGAGAGTGGATACGCAGTATTTT. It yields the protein CSARDGMGGRVDTQYF.

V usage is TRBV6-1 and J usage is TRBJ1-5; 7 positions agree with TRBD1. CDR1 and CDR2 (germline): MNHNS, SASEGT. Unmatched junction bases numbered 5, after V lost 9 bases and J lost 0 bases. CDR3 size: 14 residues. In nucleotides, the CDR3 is TGTGCCAGTCGGGACAGATATAGCAATCAGCCCCAGCATTTT. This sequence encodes CASRDRYSNQPQHF.

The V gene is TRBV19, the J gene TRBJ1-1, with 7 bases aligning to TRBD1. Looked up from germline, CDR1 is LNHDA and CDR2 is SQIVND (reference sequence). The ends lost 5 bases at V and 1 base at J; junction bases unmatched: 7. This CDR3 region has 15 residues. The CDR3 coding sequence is TGTGCCAGTAGTCCGTTAGGACAGGCGAACACTGAAGCTTTCTTT. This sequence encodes CASSPLGQANTEAFF.